The T cell receptor (beta chain) under discussion was sequenced for a study of T-cell memory formation after mild COVID-19. The CDR3 spans 11 residues. The V gene's germline CDR1 is DFQATT and CDR2 SNEGSKA (reference sequence). Trimming took off 0 bases at V and 6 bases at J, with 4 bases between the two ends. TCRdb reanalysed the 5' RACE reads using MiXCR and keeps one entry per CDR3 protein. The sample lists 250,000 to 300,000 distinct CDR3 sequences, about 17% occurring once. The sample consisted of PBMCs or a T cell subset sorted from them (not recorded which). V and J are TRBV20-1 and TRBJ2-3; the D is unclear. The clonotype originates from a man younger than 30 who had mild COVID-19 (a few samples of this study predate the infection). Cell type and time point are not known. CDR3: CSAREVDTQYF. The DNA of the CDR3 is TGCAGTGCTAGAGAGGTGGATACGCAGTATTTT.